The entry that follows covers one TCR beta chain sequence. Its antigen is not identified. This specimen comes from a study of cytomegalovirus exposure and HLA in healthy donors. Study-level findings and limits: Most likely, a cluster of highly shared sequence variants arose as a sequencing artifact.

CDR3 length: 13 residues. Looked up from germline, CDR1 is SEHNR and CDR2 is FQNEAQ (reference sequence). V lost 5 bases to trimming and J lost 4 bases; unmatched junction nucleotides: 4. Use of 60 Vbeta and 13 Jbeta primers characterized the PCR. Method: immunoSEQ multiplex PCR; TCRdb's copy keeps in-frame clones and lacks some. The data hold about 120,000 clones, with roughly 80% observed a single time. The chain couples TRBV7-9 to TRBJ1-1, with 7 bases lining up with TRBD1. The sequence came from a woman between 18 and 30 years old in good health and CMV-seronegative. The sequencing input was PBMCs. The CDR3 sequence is CASSMGTATEAFF. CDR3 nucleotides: TGTGCCAGCAGCATGGGGACAGCCACTGAAGCTTTCTTT. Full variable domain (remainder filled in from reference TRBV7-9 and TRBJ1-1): DTGVSQNPRHKITKRGQNVTFRCDPISEHNRLYWYRQTLGQGPEFLTYFQNEAQLEKSRLLSDRFSAERPKGSFSTLEIQRTEQGDSAMYLCASSMGTATEAFFGQGTRLTVV.